The source of this TCR beta chain is a study of cytomegalovirus exposure and HLA in healthy donors. Notes on the study in general: TCR beta V- and J-gene trimming, according to a later analysis, was linked to a missense DCLRE1C variant. Per published reports, the classifier diagnosed cytomegalovirus status with high specificity and sensitivity.

Both 60 Vbeta primers and 13 Jbeta primers went into the PCR. Libraries were prepared by immunoSEQ multiplex PCR; TCRdb keeps only in-frame clonotypes and omits some of them. The data hold around 100,000 clones, with 70% to 80% observed a single time. V lost 2 bases to trimming and J lost 9 bases; unmatched junction nucleotides: 6. CDR3 length: 14 amino acids. Germline V CDR1 and CDR2: SGDLS, YYNGEE. On this clone: What it recognizes is unknown.

The receptor's source is a female donor in good health and CMV-seropositive. The material sequenced was PBMCs. J is TRBJ2-1 and V is TRBV9; 9 bases agree with TRBD2. The DNA of the CDR3 is TGTGCCAGCAGCGTCGGCGGGGGGGCCGGTGAGCAGTTCTTC. As protein: CASSVGGGAGEQFF.